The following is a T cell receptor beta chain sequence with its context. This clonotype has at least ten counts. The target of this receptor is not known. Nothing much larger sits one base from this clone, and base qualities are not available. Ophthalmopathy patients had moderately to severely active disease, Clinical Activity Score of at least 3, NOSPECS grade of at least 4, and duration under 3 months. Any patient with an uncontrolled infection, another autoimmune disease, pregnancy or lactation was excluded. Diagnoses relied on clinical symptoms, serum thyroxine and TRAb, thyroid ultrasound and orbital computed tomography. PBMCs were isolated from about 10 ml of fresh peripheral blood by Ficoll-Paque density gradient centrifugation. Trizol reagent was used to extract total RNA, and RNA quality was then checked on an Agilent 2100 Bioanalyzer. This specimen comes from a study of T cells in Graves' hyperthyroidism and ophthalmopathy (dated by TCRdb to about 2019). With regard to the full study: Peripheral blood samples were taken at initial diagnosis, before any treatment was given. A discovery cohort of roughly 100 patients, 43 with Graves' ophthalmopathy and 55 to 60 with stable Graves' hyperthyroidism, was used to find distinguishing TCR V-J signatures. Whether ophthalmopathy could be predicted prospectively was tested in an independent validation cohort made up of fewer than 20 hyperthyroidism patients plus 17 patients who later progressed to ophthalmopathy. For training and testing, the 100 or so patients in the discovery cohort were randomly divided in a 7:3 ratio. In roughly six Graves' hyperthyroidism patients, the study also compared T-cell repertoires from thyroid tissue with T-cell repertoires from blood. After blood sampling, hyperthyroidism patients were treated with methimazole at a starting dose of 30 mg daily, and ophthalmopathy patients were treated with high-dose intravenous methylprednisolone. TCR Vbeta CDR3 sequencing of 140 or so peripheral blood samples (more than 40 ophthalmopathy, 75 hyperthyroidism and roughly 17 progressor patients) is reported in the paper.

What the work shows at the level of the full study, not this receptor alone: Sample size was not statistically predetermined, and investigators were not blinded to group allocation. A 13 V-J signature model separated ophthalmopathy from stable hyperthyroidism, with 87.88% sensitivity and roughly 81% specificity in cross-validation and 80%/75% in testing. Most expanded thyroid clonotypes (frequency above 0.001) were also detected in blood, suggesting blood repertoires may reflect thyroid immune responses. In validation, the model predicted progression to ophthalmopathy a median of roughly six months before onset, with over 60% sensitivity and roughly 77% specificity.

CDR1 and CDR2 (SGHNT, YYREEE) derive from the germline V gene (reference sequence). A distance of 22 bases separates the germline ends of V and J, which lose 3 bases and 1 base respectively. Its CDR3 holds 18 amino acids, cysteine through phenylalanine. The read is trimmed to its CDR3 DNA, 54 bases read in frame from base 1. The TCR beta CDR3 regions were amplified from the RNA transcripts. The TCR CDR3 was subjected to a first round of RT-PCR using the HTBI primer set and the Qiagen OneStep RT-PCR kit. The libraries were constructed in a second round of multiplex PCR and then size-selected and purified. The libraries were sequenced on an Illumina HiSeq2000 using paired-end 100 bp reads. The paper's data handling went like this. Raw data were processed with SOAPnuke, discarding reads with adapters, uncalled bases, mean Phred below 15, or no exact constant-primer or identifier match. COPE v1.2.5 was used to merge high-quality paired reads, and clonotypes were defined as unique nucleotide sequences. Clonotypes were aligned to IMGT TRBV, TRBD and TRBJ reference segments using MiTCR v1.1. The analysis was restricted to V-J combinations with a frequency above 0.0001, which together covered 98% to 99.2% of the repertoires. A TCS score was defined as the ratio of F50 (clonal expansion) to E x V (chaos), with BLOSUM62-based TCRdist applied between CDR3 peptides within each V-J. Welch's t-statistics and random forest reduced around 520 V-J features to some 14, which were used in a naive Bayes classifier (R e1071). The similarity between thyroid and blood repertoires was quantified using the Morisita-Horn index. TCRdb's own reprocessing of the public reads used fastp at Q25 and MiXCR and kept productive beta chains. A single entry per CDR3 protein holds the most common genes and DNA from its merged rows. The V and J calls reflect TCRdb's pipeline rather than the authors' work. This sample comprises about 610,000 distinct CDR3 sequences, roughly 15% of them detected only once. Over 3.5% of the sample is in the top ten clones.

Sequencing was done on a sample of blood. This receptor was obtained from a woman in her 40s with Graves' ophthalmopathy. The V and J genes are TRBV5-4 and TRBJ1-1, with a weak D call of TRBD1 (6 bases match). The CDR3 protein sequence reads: CASSSPSSAGEENTEAFF. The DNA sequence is TGTGCCAGCAGCTCCCCTTCTAGCGCAGGGGAGGAGAACACTGAAGCTTTCTTT.